Listed below are T cell receptor beta chains from one sample, sequenced in a study of OX40 agonist ivuxolimab in advanced cancers. TCRdb's table, derived via immunoSEQ multiplex PCR, lists solely in-frame clones and lacks some. The sample yields more than 45,000 clones, 84% seen once. The sample consisted of CD4+ or CD8+ T cells sorted from blood, taken in a trial of the OX40 agonist ivuxolimab. The receptors here all came from an adult with an advanced solid tumor such as melanoma, head and neck, liver or kidney cancer. The CDR3 runs from the conserved cysteine through the conserved F or W. The D gene is left open where the match is weak.

d_call j_call v_call cdr3_aa
NA TRBJ2-6 TRBV18 CASSPEWANVLTF
NA TRBJ1-3 TRBV6-1 CASSDLGLTNTIYF
NA TRBJ1-5 TRBV7-8 CASSRNGGGRQPQHF
NA TRBJ2-2 TRBV7-6 CASSQWVNQGNTGELFF
TRBD2 TRBJ2-1 TRBV30 CASTSGRSYNEQFF
NA TRBJ2-7 TRBV6-1 CASSLQSPYKYEQYF
NA TRBJ2-5 TRBV6-1 CASILDRKETQYF
TRBD1 TRBJ2-2 TRBV19 CASRGTGAAGELFF
TRBD1 TRBJ2-7 TRBV28 CASRNDRGSERDTTGEQYF
TRBD2 TRBJ2-2 TRBV7-3 CASSERGGTGELFF
TRBD1 TRBJ1-1 TRBV6-5 CASSYRQGNTEAFF
NA TRBJ1-6 TRBV5-5 CASSPEPVVTPLHF
NA TRBJ1-1 TRBV6-5 CASSYSIGGATEAFF
TRBD2 TRBJ2-7 TRBV9 CASSVASSGGADLYEQYF
NA TRBJ2-7 TRBV15 CATSRDPGVDEQYF
NA TRBJ2-3 TRBV6-1 CASSAGWGANTDTQYF
NA TRBJ2-3 TRBV2 CASNLRDLRSATQYF
TRBD1 TRBJ1-2 TRBV6-1 CASSSATGGSGGYTF
NA TRBJ2-5 TRBV5-1 CASSMGQNQETQYF
TRBD1 TRBJ1-4 TRBV9 CASSVEQGAEGEKLFF
NA TRBJ1-4 TRBV5-1 CASSKDGRVEKLFF
NA TRBJ2-3 TRBV10-1 CASGPRGSTDTQYF
NA TRBJ2-7 TRBV7-9 CASSLQGFEQYF
NA TRBJ2-7 TRBV19 CASRAGTESYEQYF
TRBD1 TRBJ2-1 TRBV5-1 CASSLGLRAGGGEQFF
TRBD2 TRBJ2-1 TRBV5-4 CASSSGRASSYNEQFF
NA TRBJ1-4 TRBV19 CASKETAGQNYNEKLFF